This T cell receptor (beta chain) was profiled in a study of blood T cell repertoires in COVID-19. Study at large: PBMCs, B-cell-depleted T cells, or T cells provided the cDNA or gDNA that made up the material.

This CDR3 spans 13 amino acids. V was trimmed by 4 bases and J by 2 bases, leaving 9 bases between them. The data were produced by immunoSEQ multiplex PCR, yet TCRdb's version contains in-frame clones alone and is incomplete. The sample holds approximately 250,000 clones; 84% are singletons and the top ten take less than 10%. The specimen sequenced was peripheral blood. The source of this sequence is a human donor in a cohort sampled during active COVID-19. The chain has TRBV23-1 and TRBJ2-7; TRBD1 might be the D (5 bases). TRBV23-1 is given ORF status, its function remaining uncertain. The CDR3 region is CASSPGAPYEQYF. CDR3 coding DNA: TGCGCCAGCAGTCCTGGGGCCCCCTACGAGCAGTACTTC.